There are a few counts of the clone carrying this T cell receptor beta chain. Its antigen is as yet unknown. This entry belongs to a study of response to subunit inactivated influenza vaccine. General study points: The authors suggested that few new T cells are recruited per seasonal influenza vaccination.

TCRdb re-derived calls from the RT-PCR reads in MiXCR, one entry per CDR3 protein. Altogether roughly 700,000 distinct CDR3 sequences are present, around 14% being singletons, with the ten largest covering around 6.5%. The CDR3 sequence is 11 residues long. V lost 7 bases and J 2 bases, leaving 5 bases between the germline ends. This sequence joins TRBV12-3 or TRBV12-4 and TRBJ1-1; D is uncertain. The receptor's source is a man aged 50-60 years who received an inactivated influenza vaccine. The starting material was PBMCs from blood, obtained 14 days before vaccination. This CDR3 is CASKVNTEAFF. In DNA form, the CDR3 reads TGTGCCAGCAAAGTAAACACTGAAGCTTTCTTT.